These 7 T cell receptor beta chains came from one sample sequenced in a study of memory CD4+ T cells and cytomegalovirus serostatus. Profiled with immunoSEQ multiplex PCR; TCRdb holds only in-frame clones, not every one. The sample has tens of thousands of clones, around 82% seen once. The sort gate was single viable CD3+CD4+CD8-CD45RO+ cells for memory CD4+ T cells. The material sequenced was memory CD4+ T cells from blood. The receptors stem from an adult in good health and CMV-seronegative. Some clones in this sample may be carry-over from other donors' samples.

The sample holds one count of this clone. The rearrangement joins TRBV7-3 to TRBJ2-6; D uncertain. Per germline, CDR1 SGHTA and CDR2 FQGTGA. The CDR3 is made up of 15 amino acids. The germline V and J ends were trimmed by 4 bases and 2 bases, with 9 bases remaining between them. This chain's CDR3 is CASSSDLAGANVLTF. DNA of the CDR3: TGTGCCAGCAGCTCCGATCTCGCTGGGGCCAACGTCCTGACTTTC.

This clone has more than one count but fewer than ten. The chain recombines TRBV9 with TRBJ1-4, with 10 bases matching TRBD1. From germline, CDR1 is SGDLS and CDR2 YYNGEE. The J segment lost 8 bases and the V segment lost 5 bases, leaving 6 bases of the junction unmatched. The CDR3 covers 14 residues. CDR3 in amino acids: CASSNRDRGEKLFF. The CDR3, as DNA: TGTGCCAGCAGTAACCGGGACAGGGGCGAAAAACTGTTTTTT.

CDR3 coding DNA: TGTGCCAGCAGCCTTATCAGACCCGGCAATGAGCAGTTCTTC. Translating gives CASSLIRPGNEQFF. V is TRBV5-5 and J is TRBJ2-1; no clear D. CDR1 and CDR2 (germline): SGHKS, YYEKEE (reference sequence). V was clipped by 4 bases and J by 6 bases, with 14 bases between them. The CDR3 has 14 amino acids. Full variable domain (missing parts from reference TRBV5-5 and TRBJ2-1): DAGVTQSPTHLIKTRGQQVTLRCSPISGHKSVSWYQQVLGQGPQFIFQYYEKEERGRGNFPDRFSARQFPNYSSELNVNALLLGDSALYLCASSLIRPGNEQFFGPGTRLTVL.

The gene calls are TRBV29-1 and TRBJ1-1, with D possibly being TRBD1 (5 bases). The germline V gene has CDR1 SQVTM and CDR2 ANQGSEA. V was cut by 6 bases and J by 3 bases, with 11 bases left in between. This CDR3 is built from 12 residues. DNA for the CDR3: TGCAGCGTGTGGGGGGGGGACACTGAAGCTTTCTTT. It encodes CSVWGGDTEAFF.

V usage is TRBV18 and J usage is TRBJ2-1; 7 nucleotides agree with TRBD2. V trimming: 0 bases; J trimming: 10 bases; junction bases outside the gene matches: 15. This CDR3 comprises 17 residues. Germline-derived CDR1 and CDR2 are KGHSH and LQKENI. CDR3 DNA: TGTGCCAGCTCACCACCGCTTCTAGCGGTACTACAATGGGAGCAGTTCTTC. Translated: CASSPPLLAVLQWEQFF.

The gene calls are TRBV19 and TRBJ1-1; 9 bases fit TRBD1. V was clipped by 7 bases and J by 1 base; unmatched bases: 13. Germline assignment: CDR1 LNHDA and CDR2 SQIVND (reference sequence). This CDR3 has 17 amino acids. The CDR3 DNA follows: TGTGCCAGTATCCGTCCCGGGACAGGGTCCGCGAACACTGAAGCTTTCTTT. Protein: CASIRPGTGSANTEAFF.

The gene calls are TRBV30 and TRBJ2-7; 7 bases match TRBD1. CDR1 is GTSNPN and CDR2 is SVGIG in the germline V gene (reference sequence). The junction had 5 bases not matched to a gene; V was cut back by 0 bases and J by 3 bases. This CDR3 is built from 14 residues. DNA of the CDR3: TGTGCCTGGAGTGTAGGGGGCGCCGGCTACGAGCAGTACTTC. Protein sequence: CAWSVGGAGYEQYF.